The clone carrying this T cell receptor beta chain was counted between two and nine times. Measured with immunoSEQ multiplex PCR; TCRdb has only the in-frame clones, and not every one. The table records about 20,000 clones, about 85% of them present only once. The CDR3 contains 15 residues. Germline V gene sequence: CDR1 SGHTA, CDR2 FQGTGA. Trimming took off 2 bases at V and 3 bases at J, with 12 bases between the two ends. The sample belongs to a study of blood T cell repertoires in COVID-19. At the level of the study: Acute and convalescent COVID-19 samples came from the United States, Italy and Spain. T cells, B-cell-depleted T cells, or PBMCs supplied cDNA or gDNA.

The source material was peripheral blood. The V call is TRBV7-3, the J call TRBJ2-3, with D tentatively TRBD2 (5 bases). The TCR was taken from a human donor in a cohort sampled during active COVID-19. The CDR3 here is CASSLLAGWTDTQYF. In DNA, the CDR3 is TGTGCCAGCAGCTTATTGGCGGGCTGGACAGATACGCAGTATTTT.